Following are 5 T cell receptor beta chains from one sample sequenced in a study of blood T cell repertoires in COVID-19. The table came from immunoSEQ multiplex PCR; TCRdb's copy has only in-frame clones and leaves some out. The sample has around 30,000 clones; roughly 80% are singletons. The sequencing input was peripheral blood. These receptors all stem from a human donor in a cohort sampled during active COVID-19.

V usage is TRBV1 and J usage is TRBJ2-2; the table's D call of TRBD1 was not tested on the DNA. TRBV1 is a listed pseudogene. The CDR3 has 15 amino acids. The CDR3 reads CTSSQTTENTGELFF. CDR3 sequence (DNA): TGCACCAGCAGCCAGACGACAGAAAACACCGGGGAGCTGTTTTTT.

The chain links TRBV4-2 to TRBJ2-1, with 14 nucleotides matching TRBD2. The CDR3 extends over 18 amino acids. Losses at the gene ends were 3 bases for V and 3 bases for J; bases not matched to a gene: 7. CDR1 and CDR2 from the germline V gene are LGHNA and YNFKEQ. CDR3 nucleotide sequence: TGTGCCAGCAGCCATCCCAGGACTAGCGGGAGGAGCTACAATGAGCAGTTCTTC. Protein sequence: CASSHPRTSGRSYNEQFF.

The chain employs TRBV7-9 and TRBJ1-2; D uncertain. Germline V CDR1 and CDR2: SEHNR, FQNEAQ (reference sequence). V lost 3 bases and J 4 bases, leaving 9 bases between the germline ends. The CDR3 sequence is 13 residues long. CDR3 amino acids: CASSLRTSYGYTF. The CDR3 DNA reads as TGTGCCAGCAGCTTGAGAACCTCCTATGGCTACACCTTC.

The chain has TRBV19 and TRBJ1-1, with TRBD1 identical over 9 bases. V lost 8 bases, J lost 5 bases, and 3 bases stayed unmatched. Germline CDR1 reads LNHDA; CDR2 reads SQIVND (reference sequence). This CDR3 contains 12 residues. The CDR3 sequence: CASRDRATEAFF. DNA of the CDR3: TGTGCCAGTCGGGACAGGGCAACTGAAGCTTTCTTT.

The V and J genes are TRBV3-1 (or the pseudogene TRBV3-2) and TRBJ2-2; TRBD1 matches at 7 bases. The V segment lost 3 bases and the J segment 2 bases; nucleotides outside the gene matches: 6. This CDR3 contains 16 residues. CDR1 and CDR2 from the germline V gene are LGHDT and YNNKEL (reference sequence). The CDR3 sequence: CASSHPGQINTGELFF. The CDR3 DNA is TGTGCCAGCAGCCATCCGGGACAGATAAACACCGGGGAGCTGTTTTTT.